The 17 T cell receptor beta chains listed next were all sequenced from one sample in a study of cytomegalovirus exposure and HLA in healthy donors. PCR was performed using 60 Vbeta and 13 Jbeta primers. TCRdb keeps only in-frame clones here, not all; method: immunoSEQ multiplex PCR. Found here are roughly 120,000 clones, about 80% of them singletons; the top ten hold 1.5% to 2%. The material sequenced was PBMCs. These receptors were obtained from a man aged 18 to 29 in good health and CMV-seronegative.

V and J are TRBV18 and TRBJ2-7; TRBD2 might be the D (5 bases). Trimming took 6 bases from V and 3 from J, leaving 12 bases between them. The CDR3 length is 13 residues. CDR1 is KGHSH and CDR2 is LQKENI in the germline V gene. The CDR3 sequence is CASSRGPDYEQYF. DNA of the CDR3: TGTGCCAGCTCCCGAGGGCCAGACTACGAGCAGTACTTC.

This clone appeared a few times. The chain links TRBV6-5 to TRBJ1-5; D remains unclear. CDR3 length: 14 amino acids. V was cut by 6 bases and J by 0 bases, with 9 bases left in between. The germline V gene encodes CDR1 MNHEY and CDR2 SVGAGI. The CDR3 reads CASSKGGSNQPQHF. The CDR3 DNA reads TGTGCCAGCAGCAAGGGAGGTAGCAATCAGCCCCAGCATTTT.

The chain couples TRBV6-6 to TRBJ2-1; D is ambiguous. The CDR3 contains 15 residues. Trimming stripped 0 bases from V and 0 bases from J, with 6 bases between. CDR1 and CDR2 from the germline V gene are MNHNY and SVGAGI (reference sequence). The CDR3 loop reads CASSYSHGSYNEQFF. The CDR3 DNA reads as TGTGCCAGCAGTTACTCGCACGGCTCCTACAATGAGCAGTTCTTC.

With respect to this clone: At one boundary the junction diverges from the germline segment, which might be a read error. The chain has TRBV11-2 and TRBJ2-2, with 10 bases matching TRBD2. This CDR3 region has 15 residues. Germline V gives CDR1 SGHAT, CDR2 FQNNGV. In nucleotides, the CDR3 is TGTGCCAGCAGGTTAGCGGGAGGTGACACCGGGGAGCTGTTTTTT. It yields the protein CASRLAGGDTGELFF.

The rearrangement links TRBV9 to TRBJ1-3; a possible D gene is TRBD1 (5 bases). The length of the CDR3 is 15 residues. V was trimmed by 2 bases and J by 5 bases, leaving 14 bases between them. The germline V gene has CDR1 SGDLS and CDR2 YYNGEE. CDR3 nucleotides: TGTGCCAGCAGCGTTATAGGGGCCCATCGAAACACCATATATTTT. Its translation: CASSVIGAHRNTIYF.

This clone was counted only a few times. J is TRBJ2-6 and V is TRBV10-2; TRBD1 matches 9 bases. Trimming at V came to 2 bases and at J to 1 base, leaving 6 bases not matched to a gene. This CDR3 spans 18 amino acids. Per the germline V gene, CDR1 is WSHSY and CDR2 is SAAADI. CDR3 protein: CASSERDRVTSGANVLTF. CDR3 coding DNA: TGCGCCAGCAGTGAGAGGGACAGGGTTACGTCTGGGGCCAACGTCCTGACTTTC.

V usage is TRBV25-1 and J usage is TRBJ2-3; D is perhaps TRBD2 (6 bases). Germline V gene sequence: CDR1 MGHDK, CDR2 SYGVNS. Trimming shortened V by 4 bases and J by 6 bases, and 11 bases separated the two germline ends. There are 13 residues in the CDR3. The CDR3 DNA sequence: TGTGCCAGCAGTGCCATTGGGGGGGATACGCAGTATTTT. It is translated as CASSAIGGDTQYF.

This clone appeared a single time. This chain joins TRBV7-9 and TRBJ2-2; D might be TRBD1 (5 bases). V lost 4 bases and J lost 7, with 13 bases in between. This CDR3 contains 14 residues. Germline CDR1 and CDR2: SEHNR and FQNEAQ (reference sequence). CDR3 coding DNA: TGTGCCAGCAGCTCCCAGGGTGTTGACGGGGAGCTGTTTTTT. Protein product: CASSSQGVDGELFF.

V is TRBV5-4 and J is TRBJ2-1; 11 nucleotides match TRBD2. The CDR3 extends over 15 amino acids. V lost 4 bases, J lost 6 bases, and 6 bases stayed unmatched. The V gene's germline CDR1 is SGHNT and CDR2 YYREEE (reference sequence). The DNA for the CDR3 is TGTGCCAGCAGCCTTAGCGGGAGGGCCTCCAATGAGCAGTTCTTC. Its translation is CASSLSGRASNEQFF.

V gene TRBV9 combines with J gene TRBJ2-1; TRBD2 might be the D (5 bases). V gave up 8 bases and J gave up 0 bases, with 12 bases separating them. The CDR3 totals 14 residues. Germline CDR1 and CDR2: SGDLS and YYNGEE. The CDR3 sequence: CASQRGSSYNEQFF. The DNA for the CDR3 is TGTGCCAGTCAGCGAGGGAGCTCCTACAATGAGCAGTTCTTC.

The J gene is TRBJ1-6, the V gene TRBV2; D might be TRBD1 (6 bases). V lost 5 bases, J lost 10 bases, and 24 bases lay in between. CDR3 length: 17 amino acids. The germline gives CDR1 SNHLY, CDR2 FYNNEI. CDR3 sequence reads: CASSRVGGARFGSPLHF. The CDR3 DNA reads TGTGCCAGCAGTCGGGTTGGGGGGGCCCGGTTTGGATCACCCCTCCACTTT.

This sequence joins TRBV5-1 and TRBJ2-1; TRBD1 matches at 11 bases. The germline V gene has CDR1 SGHRS and CDR2 YFSETQ. With V trimmed by 1 base and J by 5 bases, 5 bases remained unmatched. This CDR3 contains 16 residues. CDR3 protein: CASSLPGQGADNEQFF. The CDR3 DNA sequence: TGCGCCAGCAGCTTGCCTGGACAGGGGGCGGACAATGAGCAGTTCTTC.

This clone was observed a few times. The gene calls are TRBV4-1 and TRBJ1-5, with 9 nucleotides matching TRBD1. CDR3 length: 16 amino acids. Germline V lookup: CDR1 MGHRA, CDR2 YSYEKL. V was clipped by 3 bases and J by 3 bases; unmatched bases: 6. This CDR3 reads CASSHLTGGSNQPQHF. CDR3 DNA: TGCGCCAGCAGCCATTTGACAGGGGGGTCCAATCAGCCCCAGCATTTT.

The V and J genes are TRBV11-3 and TRBJ2-2; D remains unclear. Germline V gene lookup returns CDR1 SGHNT and CDR2 YENEEA. CDR3 length equals 15 residues. V was cut by 0 bases and J by 4 bases, with 9 bases left in between. CDR3 nucleotide sequence: TGTGCCAGCAGCTTAGAGGGCCTTCCCACCGGGGAGCTGTTTTTT. Translation: CASSLEGLPTGELFF.

The chain combines TRBV18 with TRBJ1-1; TRBD1 is a possible D gene (5 bases). V shed 5 bases and J shed 1 base, with 8 bases lying between them. The CDR3 extends over 13 amino acids. Germline V gene data show CDR1 as KGHSH and CDR2 as LQKENI. CDR3 bases: TGTGCCAGCTCATTCGACAGGAACACTGAAGCTTTCTTT. Translation: CASSFDRNTEAFF. Looking up the rest from reference TRBV18 and TRBJ1-1 gives the full variable domain: NAGVMQNPRHLVRRRGQEARLRCSPMKGHSHVYWYRQLPEEGLKFMVYLQKENIIDESGMPKERFSAEFPKEGPSILRIQQVVRGDSAAYFCASSFDRNTEAFFGQGTRLTVV.

The chain combines TRBV7-8 with TRBJ2-2, with D unclear. The germline gives CDR1 SGHVS, CDR2 FQNEAQ. V shed 2 bases and J shed 1 base, with 11 bases lying between them. This CDR3 is built from 16 residues. This CDR3 reads CASSLRSLRNTGELFF. CDR3 sequence (DNA): TGTGCCAGCAGCTTAAGAAGCCTTAGGAACACCGGGGAGCTGTTTTTT. Filled out from reference TRBV7-8 and TRBJ2-2, the complete variable domain reads GAGVSQSPRYKVAKRGQDVALRCDPISGHVSLFWYQQALGQGPEFLTYFQNEAQLDKSGLPSDRFFAERPEGSVSTLKIQRTQQEDSAVYLCASSLRSLRNTGELFFGEGSRLTVL.

The CDR3 reads CASRAHSGSRGTGELFF. CDR3 DNA sequence: TGTGCCAGCAGGGCGCATTCAGGGTCGCGGGGCACCGGGGAGCTGTTTTTT. The chain couples TRBV14 to TRBJ2-2, with a possible D match to TRBD2 (6 bases). The V and J ends lost 6 bases and 4 bases respectively, with 21 bases between them. The CDR3 is made up of 17 amino acids. Germline V CDR1 and CDR2: SGHDN, FVKESK. Filled out from reference TRBV14 and TRBJ2-2, the complete variable domain reads EAGVTQFPSHSVIEKGQTVTLRCDPISGHDNLYWYRRVMGKEIKFLLHFVKESKQDESGMPNNRFLAERTGGTYSTLKVQPAELEDSGVYFCASRAHSGSRGTGELFFGEGSRLTVL.